This is a list of T cell receptor beta chains from one sample in a study of T cells in localized non-small cell lung cancer. Assay: immunoSEQ multiplex PCR; the TCRdb copy retains only in-frame clones and omits some. Of over 65,000 clones listed, 70% to 85% are singletons. The sample was peripheral blood, taken before any cancer treatment. The receptors stem from a female donor of 60 years or more with stage I lung adenocarcinoma. The CDR3 runs from the conserved cysteine through the conserved F or W. D genes are given only for firm matches. Size values are once, few and many counts, or a class for expanded clones, and some rows have none.

clone_size d_call j_call v_call cdr3_aa cdr3_nt
- - TRBJ2-7 TRBV7-2 CASSLVRVNEQYF TGTGCCAGCAGCTTAGTCAGGGTGAACGAGCAGTACTTC
- - TRBJ1-6 TRBV5-4 CASSLTGELLNSPLHF TGTGCCAGCAGCTTGACAGGCGAGCTTCTTAATTCACCCCTCCACTTT
- - TRBJ2-5 TRBV11-2 CASSFGVGETQYF TGTGCCAGCAGCTTCGGGGTGGGAGAGACCCAGTACTTC
- - TRBJ1-1 TRBV9 CASSRLNGLNTEAFF TGTGCCAGCAGCCGACTTAACGGGCTGAACACTGAAGCTTTCTTT
- TRBD1 TRBJ1-3 TRBV10-1 CASSEGGTSSGNTIYF TGCGCCAGCAGTGAAGGGGGCACGAGCTCTGGAAACACCATATATTTT
- - TRBJ1-2 TRBV5-4 CASSPSGNYGYTF TGTGCCAGCAGCCCTTCCGGGAACTATGGCTACACCTTC
- TRBD1 TRBJ1-1 TRBV10-2 CASRETGGGTEAFF TGCGCCAGCAGAGAGACAGGGGGCGGAACTGAAGCTTTCTTT
- - TRBJ2-7 TRBV28 CASSMSGPYEQYF TGTGCCAGCAGTATGAGCGGGCCCTACGAGCAGTACTTC
- TRBD2 TRBJ2-7 TRBV7-9 CASSLRTSGGRAYEQYF TGTGCCAGCAGCCTGCGGACTAGCGGGGGCCGGGCCTACGAGCAGTACTTC
few - TRBJ2-7 TRBV7-8 CASSFRGSYEQYF TGTGCCAGCAGCTTTAGAGGCTCCTACGAGCAGTACTTC
- - TRBJ2-6 TRBV4-1 CASSQDPGGSGANVLTF TGCGCCAGCAGCCAAGATCCCGGCGGCTCTGGGGCCAACGTCCTGACTTTC
- TRBD2 TRBJ2-3 TRBV5-1 CASSEGLAGRTDTQYF TGCGCCAGCAGCGAGGGACTAGCGGGTCGCACAGATACGCAGTATTTT
- - TRBJ1-2 TRBV6-6 CASRGDRNYGYTF TGTGCCAGCAGGGGCGATAGGAACTATGGCTACACCTTC
- - TRBJ2-3 TRBV7-9 CASSLPLDTQYF TGTGCCAGCAGCTTACCACTAGATACGCAGTATTTT
- TRBD1 TRBJ1-2 TRBV6-1 CASSDQTIQGLNGYTF TGTGCCAGCAGTGACCAGACCATACAGGGGTTGAATGGCTACACCTTC
- TRBD1 TRBJ2-4 TRBV5-1 CASSTSTGGENIQYF TGCGCCAGCAGCACCTCAACAGGGGGCGAAAACATTCAGTACTTC
few TRBD2 TRBJ2-3 TRBV4-1 CASSQGLAGSTDTQYF TGCGCCAGCAGCCAAGGACTAGCGGGAAGCACAGATACGCAGTATTTT
- - TRBJ1-3 TRBV19 CATRLSTGGLSGNTIYF TGTGCCACTCGTCTTTCTACAGGAGGACTCTCTGGAAACACCATATATTTT
- - TRBJ2-5 TRBV11-2 CASSSGTRETQYF TGTGCCAGCAGCTCTGGGACAAGGGAGACCCAGTACTTC
- - TRBJ1-2 TRBV25-1 CASSGASPERTYGYTF TGTGCCAGCAGTGGGGCCTCTCCTGAACGTACCTATGGCTACACCTTC
- - TRBJ1-2 TRBV20-1 CSATWGYGYTF TGCAGTGCTACTTGGGGGTATGGCTACACCTTC
once - TRBJ1-4 TRBV29-1 CSVHLVYFPEKLFF TGCAGCGTTCACCTTGTCTACTTTCCCGAAAAACTGTTTTTT
- TRBD1 TRBJ2-5 TRBV13 CASSFDRGETQYF TGTGCCAGCAGCTTCGACAGGGGGGAGACCCAGTACTTC